The 31 T cell receptor beta chains below were found in one sample sequenced in a study of T cell responses to AZD1222 COVID-19 vaccine. Generated by immunoSEQ multiplex PCR, the TCRdb table keeps only in-frame clones and is missing some. The table records tens of thousands of clones, more than 75% of them present only once. Sequencing used peripheral blood, obtained on day 0 of AZD1222 vaccination. The source of these receptors is an adult in good health.

This chain joins TRBV30 and TRBJ2-3; 7 bases map to TRBD1. The CDR3 is 14 amino acids. Germline-derived CDR1 and CDR2 are GTSNPN and SVGIG (reference sequence). With 5 bases clipped from V and 4 bases from J, the junction kept 9 bases outside the gene matches. The CDR3 reads CAWQTGTDADTQYF. CDR3 coding DNA: TGTGCCTGGCAAACCGGGACAGACGCAGATACGCAGTATTTT. Full variable domain (remainder filled in from reference TRBV30 and TRBJ2-3): SQTIHQWPATLVQPVGSPLSLECTVEGTSNPNLYWYRQAAGRGLQLLFYSVGIGQISSEVPQNLSASRPQDRQFILSSKKLLLSDSGFYLCAWQTGTDADTQYFGPGTRLTVL.

This clone was seen a few times. This chain joins TRBV6-5 and TRBJ2-6; weak D call: TRBD1 (5 bases). The CDR3 contains 14 residues. CDR1 is MNHEY, CDR2 SVGAGI, per germline. Trimming cost V 4 bases and J 4 bases, with 8 bases left between them. The CDR3 coding sequence is TGTGCCAGCAGTTCAGGGTTCGGGGCCAACGTCCTGACTTTC. Translated: CASSSGFGANVLTF.

The rearrangement uses TRBV15 and TRBJ2-7, with TRBD2 matching over 10 bases. The V gene's germline CDR1 is LNHNV and CDR2 YYDKDF (reference sequence). The CDR3 consists of 15 residues. The V and J ends lost 0 bases and 5 bases, in that order; junction bases with no gene match: 4. CDR3: CATSRDLAGANEQYF. The CDR3 nucleotides are TGTGCCACCAGCAGAGATCTAGCGGGAGCGAACGAGCAGTACTTC.

V is TRBV2 and J is TRBJ1-5, with D tentatively TRBD1 (5 bases). Germline CDR1 and CDR2: SNHLY and FYNNEI. Trimming shortened V by 8 bases and J by 0 bases, and 8 bases separated the two germline ends. The CDR3 is 13 amino acids. CDR3 sequence: CASGQDSNQPQHF. CDR3 sequence (DNA): TGTGCCAGCGGACAAGATAGCAATCAGCCCCAGCATTTT.

This chain links TRBV7-2 with TRBJ2-7; the D gene is possibly TRBD1 (5 bases). Trimming shortened V by 0 bases and J by 2 bases, and 11 bases separated the two germline ends. There are 15 residues in the CDR3. The germline CDR1 and CDR2 sequences are SGHTA and FQGNSA. The CDR3 reads CASSLAGQGTYEQYF. The CDR3 nucleotides read TGTGCCAGCAGCTTAGCTGGACAAGGAACCTACGAGCAGTACTTC.

Only a few counts were recorded for this clone. The chain employs TRBV4-1 and TRBJ1-1; D uncertain. The CDR3 totals 15 residues. Trimming shortened V by 0 bases and J by 1 base, and 9 bases separated the two germline ends. Germline V gene data show CDR1 as MGHRA and CDR2 as YSYEKL. CDR3 residues: CASSQEPHGNTEAFF. The CDR3 region has the DNA TGCGCCAGCAGCCAAGAACCACACGGGAACACTGAAGCTTTCTTT.

The chain combines TRBV7-9 with TRBJ1-2; TRBD1 agrees at 7 bases. CDR1 and CDR2 (germline): SEHNR, FQNEAQ (reference sequence). The V gene end was trimmed by 0 bases and the J gene end by 4 bases; junction bases not matched to a gene: 5. The CDR3 runs to 15 residues. CDR3 protein: CASSLAQGGGYGYTF. The CDR3 bases are TGTGCCAGCAGCTTAGCGCAGGGGGGTGGCTATGGCTACACCTTC.

The rearrangement uses TRBV14 and TRBJ2-3; D is possibly TRBD2 (6 bases). This CDR3 spans 15 amino acids. Germline V CDR1 and CDR2: SGHDN, FVKESK. Trimming removed 1 base at V and 1 base at J, with 9 bases between. The CDR3 loop is CASSQVPGGTDTQYF. CDR3 nucleotides: TGTGCCAGCAGCCAAGTCCCGGGGGGCACAGATACGCAGTATTTT.

This chain joins TRBV6-1 and TRBJ2-3; no clear D gene. The germline V and J ends were trimmed by 0 bases and 4 bases, with 14 bases remaining between them. This CDR3 is 16 amino acids long. The germline V gene has CDR1 MNHNS and CDR2 SASEGT. For the CDR3, the DNA is TGTGCCAGCAGTGAAGCTTACAGAGGAGTCCCAGATACGCAGTATTTT. Its protein is CASSEAYRGVPDTQYF.

The genes are TRBV7-2 and TRBJ2-7; the D gene is possibly TRBD1 (6 bases). The CDR3 covers 16 residues. Trimming cost V 2 bases and J 3 bases, with 17 bases left between them. The germline CDR1 and CDR2 sequences are SGHTA and FQGNSA. CDR3: CASSLISGTQNYEQYF. In nucleotides, the CDR3 is TGTGCCAGCAGCTTAATATCCGGGACACAAAACTACGAGCAGTACTTC.

The chain couples TRBV7-2 to TRBJ1-1; tentatively, D is TRBD1 (5 bases). The CDR3 is 16 amino acids. Germline V gene data show CDR1 as SGHTA and CDR2 as FQGNSA. V shed 4 bases and J shed 1 base, with 16 bases lying between them. In nucleotides, the CDR3 is TGTGCCAGCAGCTGGGGGATAAGGCACACGAACACTGAAGCTTTCTTT. It specifies CASSWGIRHTNTEAFF.

The sample holds one count of this clone. The rearrangement links TRBV20-1 to TRBJ1-1, with 8 bases lining up with TRBD1. The germline V gene encodes CDR1 DFQATT and CDR2 SNEGSKA (reference sequence). There are 14 residues in the CDR3. The V and J ends lost 3 bases and 11 bases, in that order; junction bases with no gene match: 14. Here the CDR3 reads CSASWMDRALRAFF. CDR3 nucleotides: TGCAGTGCTAGTTGGATGGACAGGGCTTTAAGGGCTTTCTTT.

This rearrangement joins TRBV2 to TRBJ2-5; D is ambiguous. This CDR3 has 11 residues. V was shortened by 8 bases and J by 3 bases, with 7 bases between the two germline ends. The germline gives CDR1 SNHLY, CDR2 FYNNEI. As DNA, the CDR3 is TGTGCCAGCGTGGCAGAAGAGACCCAGTACTTC. Amino acids: CASVAEETQYF.

The rearrangement joins TRBV3-1 (or the pseudogene TRBV3-2) to TRBJ1-3; D remains unclear. V was trimmed by 1 base and J by 0 bases, leaving 10 bases between them. The CDR3 has 16 amino acids. Germline loops: CDR1 LGHDT, CDR2 YNNKEL (reference sequence). As DNA, the CDR3 is TGTGCCAGCAGCCAAGTTAACCGGTACTCTGGAAACACCATATATTTT. This sequence encodes CASSQVNRYSGNTIYF.

This sequence joins TRBV3-1 (or the pseudogene TRBV3-2) and TRBJ2-7; D is perhaps TRBD1 (5 bases). Germline V gene lookup returns CDR1 LGHDT and CDR2 YNNKEL (reference sequence). The CDR3 spans 15 residues. V was pared by 1 base and J by 2 bases, with 12 bases between. CDR3 residues: CASSQAAAGTYEQYF. For the CDR3, the DNA is TGTGCCAGCAGCCAAGCGGCGGCAGGGACCTACGAGCAGTACTTC.

The chain is built from TRBV6-6 and TRBJ2-1, with D unclear. The CDR3 totals 15 residues. Trimming pared 7 bases from V and 0 bases from J, leaving 13 bases between. Per the germline V gene, CDR1 is MNHNY and CDR2 is SVGAGI (reference sequence). Here the CDR3 DNA reads TGTGCCAGCATGGATAGCCCCGGCTCCTACAATGAGCAGTTCTTC. As protein: CASMDSPGSYNEQFF.

The V and J genes are TRBV9 and TRBJ2-1; no firm D call. CDR3 length: 13 amino acids. Per the germline V gene, CDR1 is SGDLS and CDR2 is YYNGEE. The V and J ends lost 0 bases and 9 bases respectively, with 10 bases between them. CDR3 residues: CASSVVGESEQFF. DNA for the CDR3: TGTGCCAGCAGCGTAGTAGGTGAAAGTGAGCAGTTCTTC.

The V gene is TRBV2, the J gene TRBJ1-5; D remains unclear. With 4 bases removed from V and 5 bases from J, the gap between germline ends came to 12 bases. The germline V gene has CDR1 SNHLY and CDR2 FYNNEI. CDR3 length: 14 residues. In nucleotides, the CDR3 is TGTGCCAGCAGTGCCTCGGGATCATATCAGCCCCAGCATTTT. It specifies CASSASGSYQPQHF. Drawing the rest from reference TRBV2 and TRBJ1-5, the complete variable domain is EPEVTQTPSHQVTQMGQEVILRCVPISNHLYFYWYRQILGQKVEFLVSFYNNEISEKSEIFDDQFSVERPDGSNFTLKIRSTKLEDSAMYFCASSASGSYQPQHFGDGTRLSIL.

The rearrangement links TRBV9 to TRBJ2-1; perhaps TRBD2 as D (6 bases). The germline V and J ends were trimmed by 1 base and 5 bases, with 13 bases remaining between them. Germline lookup yields CDR1 SGDLS and CDR2 YYNGEE. The CDR3 is made up of 15 amino acids. The CDR3 here is CASSVTWDSHNEQFF. Written as DNA, the CDR3 is TGTGCCAGCAGCGTAACTTGGGACTCGCACAATGAGCAGTTCTTC.

To note about this clone: A junction end diverges from the germline sequence, so it may reflect a read error. The sample contains more than one DNA sequence encoding this CDR3. Written as DNA, the CDR3 is TGTGCTAGCAGCCGAGGTAGGGGGCTTCAAGAGACCCAGTACTTC. It is translated as CASSRGRGLQETQYF. This chain links TRBV7-7 with TRBJ2-5; 7 bases align to TRBD1. This CDR3 has 15 amino acids. CDR1 and CDR2 from the germline V gene are SSHAT and FNYEAQ (reference sequence).

The V and J genes are TRBV6-4 and TRBJ1-1, with a weak D call TRBD1 (6 bases). The CDR3 consists of 12 residues. Germline-derived CDR1 and CDR2 are MRHNA and SNTAGT. V was cut by 9 bases and J by 1 base, with 9 bases left in between. The CDR3 region is CARADRNTEAFF. The CDR3 DNA reads TGTGCCAGGGCGGACAGGAACACTGAAGCTTTCTTT.

The chain uses TRBV9 and TRBJ2-7; 11 bases map to TRBD2. Losses at the gene ends were 0 bases for V and 4 bases for J; bases not matched to a gene: 0. The CDR3 is 14 amino acids. Germline-derived CDR1 and CDR2 are SGDLS and YYNGEE. CDR3 amino acids: CASSVGLAGYEQYF. CDR3 bases: TGTGCCAGCAGCGTAGGACTAGCGGGGTACGAGCAGTACTTC.

The chain combines TRBV27 with TRBJ2-5, with TRBD1 as a possible D gene (6 bases). Per germline, CDR1 MNHEY and CDR2 SMNVEV (reference sequence). Trimming cost V 3 bases and J 2 bases, with 10 bases left between them. This CDR3 contains 14 residues. CDR3 coding DNA: TGTGCCAGCAGTTTTTGTCAGGGGCAAGAGACCCAGTACTTC. Translating it yields CASSFCQGQETQYF.

V and J are TRBV28 and TRBJ2-3, with D unclear. Trimming removed 2 bases from V and 1 base from J, with 10 bases in between. Looked up from germline, CDR1 is MDHEN and CDR2 is SYDVKM. CDR3 size: 15 residues. In nucleotides, the CDR3 is TGTGCCAGCAGTTTAGCTCAGTCTGGCACAGATACGCAGTATTTT. Translating it yields CASSLAQSGTDTQYF.

This clone was picked up a small number of times. The rearrangement uses TRBV2 and TRBJ1-3; tentative D call: TRBD1 (6 bases). There are 12 residues in the CDR3. The germline CDR1 and CDR2 sequences are SNHLY and FYNNEI. Trimming removed 9 bases at V and 7 bases at J, with 13 bases between. The CDR3 protein is CASEEGVNTIYF. As DNA, the CDR3 is TGTGCCAGTGAGGAGGGGGTGAACACCATATATTTT.

The chain employs TRBV6-2 or TRBV6-3 and TRBJ1-5; D unclear. Germline values: CDR1 MNHEY, CDR2 SVGEGT. This CDR3 region has 12 residues. The V end was cut by 2 bases, the J end by 5 bases, with 4 bases between. The CDR3 loop reads CASSYGDQPQHF. CDR3 DNA sequence: TGTGCCAGCAGTTACGGGGATCAGCCCCAGCATTTT.

The rearrangement uses TRBV6-1 and TRBJ1-2; 7 bases align to TRBD1. J gave up 5 bases and V 1 base, and 10 bases lay outside the gene matches. The V gene's germline CDR1 is MNHNS and CDR2 SASEGT. This CDR3 has 16 amino acids. This CDR3 reads CASSEGQGFVIYGYTF. For the CDR3, the DNA is TGTGCCAGCAGTGAAGGACAGGGCTTTGTCATATATGGCTACACCTTC.

This clone has only one observation. The chain is built from TRBV28 and TRBJ2-5; D gene uncertain. Germline V CDR1 and CDR2: MDHEN, SYDVKM. This CDR3 comprises 13 residues. Trimming cost V 2 bases and J 1 base, with 5 bases left between them. The CDR3 spells CASSLDGQETQYF. CDR3 sequence (DNA): TGTGCCAGCAGTTTAGACGGCCAAGAGACCCAGTACTTC.

This clone was seen a single time. The rearrangement links TRBV14 to TRBJ1-2; D possibly corresponds to TRBD1 (5 bases). The CDR3 length is 15 residues. Trimming took 1 base from V and 8 from J, leaving 17 bases between them. CDR1 and CDR2 (germline): SGHDN, FVKESK. CDR3 DNA sequence: TGTGCCAGCAGCCAAGCTGCAGGGATATTGGGGGGCTACACCTTC. It specifies CASSQAAGILGGYTF.

This clone was picked up one time. This chain uses TRBV6-5 with TRBJ2-7; 10 nucleotides line up with TRBD2. Germline values: CDR1 MNHEY, CDR2 SVGAGI. The CDR3 contains 15 residues. V shed 8 bases, J shed 5 bases, and the junction held 12 bases outside the gene matches. The CDR3 loop is CASVAGGRFSHEQYF. CDR3 in DNA: TGTGCCAGCGTAGCGGGAGGTAGGTTTAGCCACGAGCAGTACTTC.

V usage is TRBV30 and J usage is TRBJ1-5; 7 bases fit TRBD1. CDR1 GTSNPN and CDR2 SVGIG come from the germline V gene (reference sequence). Losses at the gene ends were 5 bases for V and 3 bases for J; bases not matched to a gene: 7. The CDR3 extends over 14 amino acids. This CDR3 is CAWGPGQHNQPQHF. The CDR3 DNA reads as TGTGCCTGGGGCCCGGGACAGCACAATCAGCCCCAGCATTTT.